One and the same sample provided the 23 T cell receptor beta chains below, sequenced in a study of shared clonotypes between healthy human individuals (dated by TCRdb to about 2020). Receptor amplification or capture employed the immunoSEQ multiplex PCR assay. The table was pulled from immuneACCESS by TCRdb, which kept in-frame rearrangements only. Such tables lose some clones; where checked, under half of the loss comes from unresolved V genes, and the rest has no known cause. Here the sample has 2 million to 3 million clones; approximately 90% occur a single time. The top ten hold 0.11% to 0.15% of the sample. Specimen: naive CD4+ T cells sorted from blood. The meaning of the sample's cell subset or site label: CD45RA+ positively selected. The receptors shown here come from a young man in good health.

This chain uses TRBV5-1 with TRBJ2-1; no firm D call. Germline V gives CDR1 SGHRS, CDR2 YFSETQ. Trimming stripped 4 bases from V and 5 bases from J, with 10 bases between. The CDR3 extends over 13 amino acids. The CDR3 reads CASSKVSDNEQFF. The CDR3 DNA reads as TGCGCCAGCAGCAAGGTCTCGGACAATGAGCAGTTCTTC.

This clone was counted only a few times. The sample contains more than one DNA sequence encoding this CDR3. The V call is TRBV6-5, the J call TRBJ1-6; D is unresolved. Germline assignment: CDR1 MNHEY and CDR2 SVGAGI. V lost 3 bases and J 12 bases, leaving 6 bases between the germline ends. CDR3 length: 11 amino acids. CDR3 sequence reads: CASSYSGPLHF. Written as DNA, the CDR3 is TGTGCCAGCAGTTATTCCGGACCCCTCCACTTT.

CDR3 sequence (DNA): TGTGCCAGCAGCTCGGACTCCCGGGGTGAAGCTTTCTTT. It codes for CASSSDSRGEAFF. The V and J genes are TRBV13 and TRBJ1-1, with no clear D. This CDR3 has 13 amino acids. V was pared by 4 bases and J by 7 bases, with 13 bases between. Looked up from germline, CDR1 is PRHDT and CDR2 is FYEKMQ (reference sequence).

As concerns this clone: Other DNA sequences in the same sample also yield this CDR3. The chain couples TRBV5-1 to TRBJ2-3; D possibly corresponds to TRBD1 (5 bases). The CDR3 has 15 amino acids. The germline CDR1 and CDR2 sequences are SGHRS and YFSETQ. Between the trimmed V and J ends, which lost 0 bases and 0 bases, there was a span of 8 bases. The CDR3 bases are TGCGCCAGCAGCTTGGGGGGCGGTAGCACAGATACGCAGTATTTT. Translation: CASSLGGGSTDTQYF. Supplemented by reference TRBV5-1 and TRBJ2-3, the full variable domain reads KAGVTQTPRYLIKTRGQQVTLSCSPISGHRSVSWYQQTPGQGLQFLFEYFSETQRNKGNFPGRFSGRQFSNSRSEMNVSTLELGDSALYLCASSLGGGSTDTQYFGPGTRLTVL.

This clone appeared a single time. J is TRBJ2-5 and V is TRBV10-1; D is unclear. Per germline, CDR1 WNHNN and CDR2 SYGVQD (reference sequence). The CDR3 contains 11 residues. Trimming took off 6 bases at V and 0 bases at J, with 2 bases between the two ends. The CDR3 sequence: CASRDQETQYF. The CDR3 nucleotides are TGCGCCAGCAGGGACCAAGAGACCCAGTACTTC.

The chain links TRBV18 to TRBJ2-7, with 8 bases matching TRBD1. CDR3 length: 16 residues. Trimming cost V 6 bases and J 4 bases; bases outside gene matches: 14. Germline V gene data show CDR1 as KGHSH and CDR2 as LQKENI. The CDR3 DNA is TGTGCCAGCTCCCGAAGTCCGGGACAGGTGGGATACGAGCAGTACTTC. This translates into CASSRSPGQVGYEQYF.

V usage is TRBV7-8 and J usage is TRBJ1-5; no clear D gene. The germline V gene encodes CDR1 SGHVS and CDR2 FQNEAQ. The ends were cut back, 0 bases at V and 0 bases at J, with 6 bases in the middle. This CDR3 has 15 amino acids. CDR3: CASSLAANSNQPQHF. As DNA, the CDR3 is TGTGCCAGCAGCTTAGCGGCTAATAGCAATCAGCCCCAGCATTTT.

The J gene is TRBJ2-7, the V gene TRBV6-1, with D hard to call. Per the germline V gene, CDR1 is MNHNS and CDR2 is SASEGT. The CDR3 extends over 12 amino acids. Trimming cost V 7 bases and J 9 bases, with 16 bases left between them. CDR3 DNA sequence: TGTGCCAGCATTGGCTTGACACCTCCGCAGTACTTC. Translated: CASIGLTPPQYF.

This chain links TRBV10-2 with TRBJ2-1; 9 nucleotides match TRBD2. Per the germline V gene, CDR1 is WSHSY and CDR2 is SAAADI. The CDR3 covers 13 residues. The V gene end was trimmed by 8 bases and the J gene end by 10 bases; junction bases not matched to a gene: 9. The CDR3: CASWSGGLSEQFF. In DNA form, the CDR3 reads TGCGCCAGCTGGAGCGGGGGGCTTTCGGAGCAGTTCTTC.

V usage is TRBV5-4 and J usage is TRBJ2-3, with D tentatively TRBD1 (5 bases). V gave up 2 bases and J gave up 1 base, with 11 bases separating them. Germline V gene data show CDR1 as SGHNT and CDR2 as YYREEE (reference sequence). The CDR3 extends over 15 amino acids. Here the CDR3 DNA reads TGTGCCAGCAGCTTTGTTCAAGGGGGCACAGATACGCAGTATTTT. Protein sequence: CASSFVQGGTDTQYF.

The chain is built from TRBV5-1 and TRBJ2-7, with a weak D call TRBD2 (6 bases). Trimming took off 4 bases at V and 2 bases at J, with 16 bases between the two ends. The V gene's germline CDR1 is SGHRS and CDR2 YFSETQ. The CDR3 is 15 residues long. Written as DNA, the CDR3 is TGCGCCAGCAGCCCCGCCGCGGGGTCTACCTACGAGCAGTACTTC. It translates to CASSPAAGSTYEQYF.

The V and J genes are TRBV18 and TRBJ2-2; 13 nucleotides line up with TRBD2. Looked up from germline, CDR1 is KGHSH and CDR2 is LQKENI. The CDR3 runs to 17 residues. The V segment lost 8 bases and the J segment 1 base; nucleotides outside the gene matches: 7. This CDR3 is CASEGGTSGKNTGELFF. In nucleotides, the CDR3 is TGTGCCAGCGAAGGGGGGACTAGCGGGAAGAACACCGGGGAGCTGTTTTTT.

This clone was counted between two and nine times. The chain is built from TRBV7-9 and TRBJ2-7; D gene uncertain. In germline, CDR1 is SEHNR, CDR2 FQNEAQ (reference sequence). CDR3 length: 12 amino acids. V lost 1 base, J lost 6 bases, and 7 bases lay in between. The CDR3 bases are TGTGCCAGCAGCTTAGAGAATAGCGAGCAGTACTTC. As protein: CASSLENSEQYF.

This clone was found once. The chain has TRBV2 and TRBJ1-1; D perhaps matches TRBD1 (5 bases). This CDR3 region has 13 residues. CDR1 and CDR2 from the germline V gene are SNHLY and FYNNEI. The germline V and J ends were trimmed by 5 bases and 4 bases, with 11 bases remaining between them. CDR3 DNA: TGTGCCAGCAGTCGGGGGAAAGGCACTGAAGCTTTCTTT. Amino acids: CASSRGKGTEAFF.

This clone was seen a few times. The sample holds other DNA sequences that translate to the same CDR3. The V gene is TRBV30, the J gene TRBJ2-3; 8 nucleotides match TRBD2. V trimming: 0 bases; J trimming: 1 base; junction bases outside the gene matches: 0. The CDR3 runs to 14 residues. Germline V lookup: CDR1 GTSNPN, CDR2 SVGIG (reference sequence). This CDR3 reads CAWSVRGGTDTQYF. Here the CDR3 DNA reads TGTGCCTGGAGTGTGCGGGGGGGCACAGATACGCAGTATTTT.

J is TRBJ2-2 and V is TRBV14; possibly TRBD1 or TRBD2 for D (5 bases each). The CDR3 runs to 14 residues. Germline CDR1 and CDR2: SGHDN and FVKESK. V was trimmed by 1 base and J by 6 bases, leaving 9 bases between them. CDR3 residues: CASSQVLGAGELFF. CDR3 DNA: TGTGCCAGCAGCCAAGTGCTGGGGGCCGGGGAGCTGTTTTTT.

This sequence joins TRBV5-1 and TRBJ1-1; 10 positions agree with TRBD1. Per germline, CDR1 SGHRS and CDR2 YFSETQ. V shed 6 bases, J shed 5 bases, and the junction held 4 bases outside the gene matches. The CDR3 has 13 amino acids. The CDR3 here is CASIGQGVTEAFF. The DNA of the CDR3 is TGCGCCAGCATCGGACAGGGGGTGACTGAAGCTTTCTTT.

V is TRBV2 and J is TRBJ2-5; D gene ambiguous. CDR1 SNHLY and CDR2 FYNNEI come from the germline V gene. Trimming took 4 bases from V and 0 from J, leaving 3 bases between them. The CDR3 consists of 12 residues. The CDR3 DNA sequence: TGTGCCAGCAGTGCCGACCAAGAGACCCAGTACTTC. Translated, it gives CASSADQETQYF.

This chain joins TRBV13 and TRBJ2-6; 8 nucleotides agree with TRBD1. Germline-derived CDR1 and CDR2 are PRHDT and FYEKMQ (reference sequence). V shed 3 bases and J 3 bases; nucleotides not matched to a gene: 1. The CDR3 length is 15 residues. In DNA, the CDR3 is TGTGCCAGCAGCTTCAGGGGGCGTGGGGCCAACGTCCTGACTTTC. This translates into CASSFRGRGANVLTF.

The CDR3 region has the DNA TGTGCCAGCAGCTTAGGGGGGACCTTGAACTACGAGCAGTACTTC. Protein: CASSLGGTLNYEQYF. This chain connects TRBV7-9 to TRBJ2-7, with D perhaps TRBD1 or TRBD2 (5 bases each). Germline V gives CDR1 SEHNR, CDR2 FQNEAQ (reference sequence). The ends were cut back, 1 base at V and 3 bases at J, with 13 bases in the middle. The CDR3 is 15 residues long.

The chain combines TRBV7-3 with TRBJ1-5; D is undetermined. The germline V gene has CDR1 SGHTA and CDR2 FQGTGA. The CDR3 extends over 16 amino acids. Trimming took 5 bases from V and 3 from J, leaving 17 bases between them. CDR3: CASSRDKPFINQPQHF. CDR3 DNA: TGTGCCAGCAGCAGAGACAAGCCCTTTATCAATCAGCCCCAGCATTTT.

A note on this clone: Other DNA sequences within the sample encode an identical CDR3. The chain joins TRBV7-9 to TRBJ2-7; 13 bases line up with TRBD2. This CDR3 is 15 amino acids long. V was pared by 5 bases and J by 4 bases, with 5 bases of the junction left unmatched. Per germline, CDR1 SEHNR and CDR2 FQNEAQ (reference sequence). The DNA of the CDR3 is TGTGCCAGCAGCCCAAGGACTAGCGGGAGTTACGAGCAGTACTTC. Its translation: CASSPRTSGSYEQYF.

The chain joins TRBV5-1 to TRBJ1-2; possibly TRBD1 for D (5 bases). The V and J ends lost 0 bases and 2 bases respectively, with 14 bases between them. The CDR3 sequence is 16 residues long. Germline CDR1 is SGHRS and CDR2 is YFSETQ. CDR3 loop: CASSLDYRGYNYGYTF. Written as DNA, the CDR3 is TGCGCCAGCAGCTTGGATTATCGGGGGTACAACTATGGCTACACCTTC.